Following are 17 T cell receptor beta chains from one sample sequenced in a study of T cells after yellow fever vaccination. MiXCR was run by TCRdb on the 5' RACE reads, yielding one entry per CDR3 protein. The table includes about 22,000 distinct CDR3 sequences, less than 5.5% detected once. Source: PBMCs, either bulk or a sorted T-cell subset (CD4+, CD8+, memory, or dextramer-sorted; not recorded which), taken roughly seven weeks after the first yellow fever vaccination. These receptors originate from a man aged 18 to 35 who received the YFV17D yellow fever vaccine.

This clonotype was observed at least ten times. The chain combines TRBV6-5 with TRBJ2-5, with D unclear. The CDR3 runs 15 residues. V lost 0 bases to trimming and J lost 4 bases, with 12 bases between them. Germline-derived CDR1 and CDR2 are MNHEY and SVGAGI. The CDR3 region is CASSYSMGIRETQYF. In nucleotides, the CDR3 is TGTGCCAGCAGTTACTCAATGGGTATCCGAGAGACCCAGTACTTC.

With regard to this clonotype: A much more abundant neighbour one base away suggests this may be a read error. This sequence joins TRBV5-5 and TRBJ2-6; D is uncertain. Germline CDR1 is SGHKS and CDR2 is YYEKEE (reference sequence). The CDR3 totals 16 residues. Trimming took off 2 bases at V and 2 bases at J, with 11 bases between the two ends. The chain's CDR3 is CASSFEVLAGANVLTF. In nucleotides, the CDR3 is TGTGCCAGCAGCTTCGAGGTCCTCGCTGGGGCCAACGTCCTGACTTTC.

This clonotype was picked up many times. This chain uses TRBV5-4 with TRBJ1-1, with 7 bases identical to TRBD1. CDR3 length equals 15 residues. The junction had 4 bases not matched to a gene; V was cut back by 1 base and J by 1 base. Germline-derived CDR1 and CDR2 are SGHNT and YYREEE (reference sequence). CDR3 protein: CASSLNRGANTEAFF. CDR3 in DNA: TGTGCCAGCAGCTTGAACAGGGGCGCGAACACTGAAGCTTTCTTT.

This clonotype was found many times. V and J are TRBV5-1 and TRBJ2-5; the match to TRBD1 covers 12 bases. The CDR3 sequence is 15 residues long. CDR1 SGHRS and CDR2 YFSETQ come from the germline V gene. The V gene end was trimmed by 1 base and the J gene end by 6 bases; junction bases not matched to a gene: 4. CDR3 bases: TGCGCCAGCAGCTTGAGGGACAGGGGGCGGCAGACCCAGTACTTC. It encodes CASSLRDRGRQTQYF.

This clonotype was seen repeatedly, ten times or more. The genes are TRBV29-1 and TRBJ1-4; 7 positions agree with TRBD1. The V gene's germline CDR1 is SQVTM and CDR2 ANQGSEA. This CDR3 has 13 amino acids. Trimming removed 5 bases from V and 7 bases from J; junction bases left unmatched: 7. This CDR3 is CSVRDSGGEKLFF. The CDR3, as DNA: TGCAGCGTTAGGGACAGCGGAGGTGAAAAACTGTTTTTT.

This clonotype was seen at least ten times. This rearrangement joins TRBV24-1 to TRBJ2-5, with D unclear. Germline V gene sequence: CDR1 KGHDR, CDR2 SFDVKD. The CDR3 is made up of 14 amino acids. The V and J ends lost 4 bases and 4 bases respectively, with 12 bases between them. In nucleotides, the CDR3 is TGTGCCACCAGTGACCCAAGGGCGACAGAGACCCAGTACTTC. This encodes CATSDPRATETQYF.

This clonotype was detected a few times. The chain's CDR3 is CATERVGPGRFMNTEAFF. The CDR3 DNA sequence: TGTGCCACAGAGCGTGTAGGGCCAGGGCGCTTCATGAACACTGAAGCTTTCTTT. The rearrangement joins TRBV10-3 to TRBJ1-1, with TRBD1 as a possible D gene (5 bases). Germline V gene sequence: CDR1 ENHRY, CDR2 SYGVKD. The CDR3 spans 18 residues. V lost 10 bases and J lost 0, with 27 bases in between.

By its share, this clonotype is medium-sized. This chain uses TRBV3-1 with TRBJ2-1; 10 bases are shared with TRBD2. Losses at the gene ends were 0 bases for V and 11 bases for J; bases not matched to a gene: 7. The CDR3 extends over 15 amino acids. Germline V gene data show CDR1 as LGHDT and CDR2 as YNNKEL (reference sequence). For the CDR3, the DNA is TGTGCCAGCAGCCAAGATCTGTGGACTAGCGGACAGCAGTTCTTC. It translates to CASSQDLWTSGQQFF.

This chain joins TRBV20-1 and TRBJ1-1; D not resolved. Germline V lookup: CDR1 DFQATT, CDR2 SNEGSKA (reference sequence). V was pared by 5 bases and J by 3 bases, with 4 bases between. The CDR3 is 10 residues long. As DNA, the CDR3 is TGCAGTGCTGGGGACACTGAAGCTTTCTTT. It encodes CSAGDTEAFF.

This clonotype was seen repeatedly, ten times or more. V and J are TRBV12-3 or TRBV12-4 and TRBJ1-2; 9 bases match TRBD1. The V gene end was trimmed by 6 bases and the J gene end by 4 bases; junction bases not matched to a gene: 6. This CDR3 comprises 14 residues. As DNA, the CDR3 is TGTGCCAGCAGCCCGGGACAGGGATTCTATGGCTACACCTTC. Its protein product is CASSPGQGFYGYTF.

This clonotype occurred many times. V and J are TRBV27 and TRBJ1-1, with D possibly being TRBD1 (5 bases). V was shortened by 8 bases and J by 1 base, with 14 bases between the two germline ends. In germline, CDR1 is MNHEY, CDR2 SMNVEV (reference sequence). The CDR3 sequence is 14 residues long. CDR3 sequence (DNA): TGTGCCAGCTCCTGGGGGGACCAGAACACTGAAGCTTTCTTT. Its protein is CASSWGDQNTEAFF.

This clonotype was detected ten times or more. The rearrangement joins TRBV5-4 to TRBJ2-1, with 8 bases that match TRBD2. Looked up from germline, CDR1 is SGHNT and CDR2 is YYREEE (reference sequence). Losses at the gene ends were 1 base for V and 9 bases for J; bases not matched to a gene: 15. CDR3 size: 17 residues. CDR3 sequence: CASSLTGRGGQGAEQFF. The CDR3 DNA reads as TGTGCCAGCAGCTTGACGGGCCGGGGGGGCCAAGGTGCTGAGCAGTTCTTC.

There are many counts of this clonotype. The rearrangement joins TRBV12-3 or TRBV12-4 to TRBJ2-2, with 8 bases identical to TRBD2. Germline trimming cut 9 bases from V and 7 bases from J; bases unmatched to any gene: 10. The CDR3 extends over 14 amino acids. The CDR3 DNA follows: TGTGCCAGTTGTTATCGGGGGGGCGGCGGGGAGCTGTTTTTT. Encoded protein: CASCYRGGGGELFF.

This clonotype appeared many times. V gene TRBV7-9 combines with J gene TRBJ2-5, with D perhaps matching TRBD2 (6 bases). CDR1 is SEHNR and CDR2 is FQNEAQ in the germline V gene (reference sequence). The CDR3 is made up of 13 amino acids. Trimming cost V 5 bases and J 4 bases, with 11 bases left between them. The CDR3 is CASSQTSGETQYF. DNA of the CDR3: TGTGCCAGCAGCCAGACTAGTGGAGAGACCCAGTACTTC. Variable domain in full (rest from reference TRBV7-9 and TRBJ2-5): DTGVSQNPRHKITKRGQNVTFRCDPISEHNRLYWYRQTLGQGPEFLTYFQNEAQLEKSRLLSDRFSAERPKGSFSTLEIQRTEQGDSAMYLCASSQTSGETQYFGPGTRLLVL.

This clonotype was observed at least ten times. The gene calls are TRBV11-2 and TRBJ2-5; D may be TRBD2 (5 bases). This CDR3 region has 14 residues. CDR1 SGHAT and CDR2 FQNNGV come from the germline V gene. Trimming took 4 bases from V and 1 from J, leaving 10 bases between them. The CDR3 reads CASSWRTTQETQYF. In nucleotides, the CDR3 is TGTGCCAGCAGCTGGAGGACCACCCAAGAGACCCAGTACTTC.

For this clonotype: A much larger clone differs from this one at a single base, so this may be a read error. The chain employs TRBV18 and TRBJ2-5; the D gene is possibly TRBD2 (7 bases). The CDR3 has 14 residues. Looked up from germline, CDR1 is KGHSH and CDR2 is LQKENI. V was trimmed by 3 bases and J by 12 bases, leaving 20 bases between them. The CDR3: CASSPGTTAGAEYF. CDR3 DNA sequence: TGTGCCAGCTCACCCGGGACTACCGCGGGGGCCGAGTACTTC. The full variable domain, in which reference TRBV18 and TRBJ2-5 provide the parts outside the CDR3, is NAGVMQNPRHLVRRRGQEARLRCSPMKGHSHVYWYRQLPEEGLKFMVYLQKENIIDESGMPKERFSAEFPKEGPSILRIQQVVRGDSAAYFCASSPGTTAGAEYFGPGTRLLVL.

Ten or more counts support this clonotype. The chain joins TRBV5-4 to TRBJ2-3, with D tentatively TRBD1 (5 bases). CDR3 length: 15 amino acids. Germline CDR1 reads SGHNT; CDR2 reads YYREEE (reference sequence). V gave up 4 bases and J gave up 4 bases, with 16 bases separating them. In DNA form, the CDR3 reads TGTGCCAGCAGCACCCCAGGGTGGCGGTCAGATACGCAGTATTTT. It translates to CASSTPGWRSDTQYF.